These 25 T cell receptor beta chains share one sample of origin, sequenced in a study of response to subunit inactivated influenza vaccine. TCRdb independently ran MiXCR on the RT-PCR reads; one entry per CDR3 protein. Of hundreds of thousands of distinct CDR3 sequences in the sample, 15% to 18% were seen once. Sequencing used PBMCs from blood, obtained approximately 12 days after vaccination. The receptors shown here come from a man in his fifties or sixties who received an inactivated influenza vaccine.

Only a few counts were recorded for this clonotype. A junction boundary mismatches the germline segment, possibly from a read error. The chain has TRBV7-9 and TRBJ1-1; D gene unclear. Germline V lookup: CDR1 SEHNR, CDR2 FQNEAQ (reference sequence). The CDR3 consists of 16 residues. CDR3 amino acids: CASSLEELALKTEAFF. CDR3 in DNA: TGTGCCAGCAGCCTTGAGGAGCTCGCGTTGAAGACTGAAGCTTTCTTT.

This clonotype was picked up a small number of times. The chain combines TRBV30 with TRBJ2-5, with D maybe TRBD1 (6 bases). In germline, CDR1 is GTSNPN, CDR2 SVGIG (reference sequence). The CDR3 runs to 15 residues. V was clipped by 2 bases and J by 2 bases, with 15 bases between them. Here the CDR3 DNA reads TGTGCCTGGAGTCACATTTGGGACACACAAGAGACCCAGTACTTC. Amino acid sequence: CAWSHIWDTQETQYF.

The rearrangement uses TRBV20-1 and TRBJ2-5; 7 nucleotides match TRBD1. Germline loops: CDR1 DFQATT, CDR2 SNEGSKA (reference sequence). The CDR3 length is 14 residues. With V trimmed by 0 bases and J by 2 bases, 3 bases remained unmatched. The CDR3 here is CSARDGDSQETQYF. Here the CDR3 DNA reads TGCAGTGCTAGAGATGGGGACAGTCAAGAGACCCAGTACTTC.

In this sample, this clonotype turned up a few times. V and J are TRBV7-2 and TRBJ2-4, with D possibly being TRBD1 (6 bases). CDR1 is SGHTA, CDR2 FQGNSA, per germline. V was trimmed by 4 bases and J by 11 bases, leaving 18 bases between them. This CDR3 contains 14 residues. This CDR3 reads CASSSKAQGTVQYF. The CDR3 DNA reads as TGTGCCAGCAGCTCCAAAGCACAGGGAACGGTTCAGTACTTC.

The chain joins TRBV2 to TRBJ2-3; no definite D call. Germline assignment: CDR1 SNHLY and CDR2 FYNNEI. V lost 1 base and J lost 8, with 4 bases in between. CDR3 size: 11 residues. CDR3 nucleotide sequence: TGTGCCAGCAGTGAAGTAGCTACGCAGTATTTT. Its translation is CASSEVATQYF.

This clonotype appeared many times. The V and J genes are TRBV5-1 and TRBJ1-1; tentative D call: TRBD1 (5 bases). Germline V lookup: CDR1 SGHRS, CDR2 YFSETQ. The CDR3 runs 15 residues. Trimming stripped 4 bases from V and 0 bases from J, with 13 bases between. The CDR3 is CASSLTGDLNTEAFF. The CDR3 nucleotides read TGCGCCAGCAGCCTTACTGGGGACCTGAACACTGAAGCTTTCTTT.

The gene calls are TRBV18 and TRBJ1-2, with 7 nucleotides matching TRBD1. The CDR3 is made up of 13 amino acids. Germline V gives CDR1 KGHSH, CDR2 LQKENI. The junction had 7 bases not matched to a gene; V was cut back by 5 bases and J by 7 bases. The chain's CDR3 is CASSTDRASGYTF. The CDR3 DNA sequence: TGTGCCAGCTCAACCGACAGGGCGAGTGGCTACACCTTC.

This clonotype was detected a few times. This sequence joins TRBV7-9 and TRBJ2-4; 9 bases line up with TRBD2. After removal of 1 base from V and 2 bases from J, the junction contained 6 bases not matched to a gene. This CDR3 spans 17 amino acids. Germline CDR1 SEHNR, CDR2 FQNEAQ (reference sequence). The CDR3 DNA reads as TGTGCCAGCAGCTTAGTGGAGTCTAGCGGGACCAAAAACATTCAGTACTTC. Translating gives CASSLVESSGTKNIQYF.

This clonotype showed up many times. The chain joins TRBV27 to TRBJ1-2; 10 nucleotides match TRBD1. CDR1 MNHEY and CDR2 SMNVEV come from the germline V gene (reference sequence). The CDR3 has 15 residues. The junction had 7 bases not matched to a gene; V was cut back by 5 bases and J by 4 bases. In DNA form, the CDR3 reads TGTGCCAGCAGTCTCACGACAGGGGGCGTCTATGGCTACACCTTC. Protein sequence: CASSLTTGGVYGYTF.

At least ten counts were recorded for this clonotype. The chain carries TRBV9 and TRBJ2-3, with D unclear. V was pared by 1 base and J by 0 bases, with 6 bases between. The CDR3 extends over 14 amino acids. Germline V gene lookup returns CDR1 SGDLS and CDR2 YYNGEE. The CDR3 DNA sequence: TGTGCCAGCAGCGTACGGGTTAGCACAGATACGCAGTATTTT. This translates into CASSVRVSTDTQYF.

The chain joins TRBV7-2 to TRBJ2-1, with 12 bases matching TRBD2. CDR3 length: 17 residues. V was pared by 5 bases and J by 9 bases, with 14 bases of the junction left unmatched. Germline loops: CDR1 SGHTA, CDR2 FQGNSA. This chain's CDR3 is CASSPIGASSGGGEQFF. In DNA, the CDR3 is TGTGCCAGCAGCCCCATCGGGGCGTCTAGCGGGGGGGGTGAGCAGTTCTTC. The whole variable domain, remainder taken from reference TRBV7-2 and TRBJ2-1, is GAGVSQSPSNKVTEKGKDVELRCDPISGHTALYWYRQSLGQGLEFLIYFQGNSAPDKSGLPSDRFSAERTGGSVSTLTIQRTQQEDSAVYLCASSPIGASSGGGEQFFGPGTRLTVL.

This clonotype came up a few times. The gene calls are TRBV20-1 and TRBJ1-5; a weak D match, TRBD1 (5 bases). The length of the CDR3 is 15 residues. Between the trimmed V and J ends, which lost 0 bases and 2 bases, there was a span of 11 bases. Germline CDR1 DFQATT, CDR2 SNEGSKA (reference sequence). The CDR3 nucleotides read TGCAGTGCTAGAGATCCGGGGGTTCGCAATCAGCCCCAGCATTTT. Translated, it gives CSARDPGVRNQPQHF.

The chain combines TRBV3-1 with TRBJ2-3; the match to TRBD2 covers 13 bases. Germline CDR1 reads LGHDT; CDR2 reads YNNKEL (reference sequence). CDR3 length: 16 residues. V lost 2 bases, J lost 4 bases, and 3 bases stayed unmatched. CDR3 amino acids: CASSQTSGGGADTQYF. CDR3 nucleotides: TGTGCCAGCAGCCAAACTAGCGGGGGGGGGGCAGATACGCAGTATTTT.

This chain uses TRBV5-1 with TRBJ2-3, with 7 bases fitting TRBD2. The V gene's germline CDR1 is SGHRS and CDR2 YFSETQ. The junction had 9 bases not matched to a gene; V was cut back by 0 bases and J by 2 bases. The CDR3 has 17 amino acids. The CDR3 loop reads CASSLGSGRATTDTQYF. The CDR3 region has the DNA TGCGCCAGCAGCTTGGGGAGTGGGAGGGCAACCACAGATACGCAGTATTTT.

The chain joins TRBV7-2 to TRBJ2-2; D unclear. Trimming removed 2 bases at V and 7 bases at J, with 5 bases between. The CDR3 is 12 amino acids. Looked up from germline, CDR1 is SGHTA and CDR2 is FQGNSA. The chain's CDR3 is CASSLMGGELFF. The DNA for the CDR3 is TGTGCCAGCAGCTTAATGGGCGGGGAGCTGTTTTTT.

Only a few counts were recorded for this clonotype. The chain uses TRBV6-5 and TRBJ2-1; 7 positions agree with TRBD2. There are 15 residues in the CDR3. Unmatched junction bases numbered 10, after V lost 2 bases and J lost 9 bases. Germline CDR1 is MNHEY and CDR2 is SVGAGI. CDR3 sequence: CASSYGPGGDGEQFF. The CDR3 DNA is TGTGCCAGCAGTTACGGGCCGGGAGGCGATGGTGAGCAGTTCTTC.

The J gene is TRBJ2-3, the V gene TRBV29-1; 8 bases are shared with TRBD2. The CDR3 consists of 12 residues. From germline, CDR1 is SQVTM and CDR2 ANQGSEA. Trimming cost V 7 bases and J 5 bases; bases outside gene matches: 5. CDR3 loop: CSERAGGDTQYF. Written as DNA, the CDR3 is TGCAGCGAGAGGGCGGGGGGAGATACGCAGTATTTT.

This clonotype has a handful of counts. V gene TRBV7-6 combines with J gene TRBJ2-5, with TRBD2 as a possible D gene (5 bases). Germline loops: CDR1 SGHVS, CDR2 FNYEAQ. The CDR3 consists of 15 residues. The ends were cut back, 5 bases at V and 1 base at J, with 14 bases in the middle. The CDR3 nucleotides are TGTGCCAGCAGCCCCAATAGCGTCGTCCAAGAGACCCAGTACTTC. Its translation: CASSPNSVVQETQYF.

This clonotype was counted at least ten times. The CDR3 reads CASSPTDTQYF. Here the CDR3 DNA reads TGTGCCAGCTCACCCACAGATACGCAGTATTTT. The J gene is TRBJ2-3, the V gene TRBV18; D call uncertain. Trimming stripped 3 bases from V and 2 bases from J, with 0 bases between. The CDR3 loop spans 11 amino acids. CDR1 and CDR2 from the germline V gene are KGHSH and LQKENI.

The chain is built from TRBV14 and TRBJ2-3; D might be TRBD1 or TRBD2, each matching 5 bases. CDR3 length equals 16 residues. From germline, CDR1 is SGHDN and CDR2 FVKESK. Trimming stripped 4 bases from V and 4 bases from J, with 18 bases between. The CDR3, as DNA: TGTGCCAGCAGCCCAGCCGGGACCATATTCTCAGATACGCAGTATTTT. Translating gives CASSPAGTIFSDTQYF. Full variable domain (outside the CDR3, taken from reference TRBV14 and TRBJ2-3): EAGVTQFPSHSVIEKGQTVTLRCDPISGHDNLYWYRRVMGKEIKFLLHFVKESKQDESGMPNNRFLAERTGGTYSTLKVQPAELEDSGVYFCASSPAGTIFSDTQYFGPGTRLTVL.

In DNA, the CDR3 is TGTGCCAGCAGCTCCCCTCGTGGCAGGGGGTCCTACGAGCAGTACTTC. Translating it yields CASSSPRGRGSYEQYF. The chain links TRBV5-8 to TRBJ2-7; 7 nucleotides agree with TRBD1. Trimming took 3 bases from V and 1 from J; bases not matched to a gene: 10. Per the germline V gene, CDR1 is SGHTS and CDR2 is YDEGEE. The CDR3 has 16 amino acids.

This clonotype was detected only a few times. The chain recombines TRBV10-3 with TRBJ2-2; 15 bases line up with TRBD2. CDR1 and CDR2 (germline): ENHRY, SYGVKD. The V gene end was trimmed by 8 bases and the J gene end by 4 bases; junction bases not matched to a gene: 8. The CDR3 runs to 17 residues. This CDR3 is CAIARTSGGAFTGELFF. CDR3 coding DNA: TGTGCCATCGCCCGGACTAGCGGGGGGGCCTTCACCGGGGAGCTGTTTTTT.

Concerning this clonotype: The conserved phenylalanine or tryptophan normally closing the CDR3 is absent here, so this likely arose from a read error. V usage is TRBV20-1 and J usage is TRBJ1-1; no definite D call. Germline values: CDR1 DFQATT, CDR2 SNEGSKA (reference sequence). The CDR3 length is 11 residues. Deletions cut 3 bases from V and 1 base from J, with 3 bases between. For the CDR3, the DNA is TGCAGTGCTAGTTGGAACACTGAAGCTTTCCTT. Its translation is CSASWNTEAFL.

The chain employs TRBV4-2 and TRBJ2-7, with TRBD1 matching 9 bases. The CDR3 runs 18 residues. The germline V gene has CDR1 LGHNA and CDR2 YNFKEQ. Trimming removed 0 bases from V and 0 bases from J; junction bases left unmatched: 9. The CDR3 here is CASSQDSFWDRDSYEQYF. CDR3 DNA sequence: TGTGCCAGCAGCCAAGACAGTTTCTGGGACAGGGACTCCTACGAGCAGTACTTC.

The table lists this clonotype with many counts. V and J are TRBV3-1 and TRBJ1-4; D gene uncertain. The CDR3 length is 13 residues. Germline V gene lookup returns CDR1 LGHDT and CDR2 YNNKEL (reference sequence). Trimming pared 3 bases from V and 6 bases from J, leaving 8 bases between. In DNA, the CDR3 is TGTGCCAGCAGCCATTGGCAAGATGAAAAACTGTTTTTT. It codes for CASSHWQDEKLFF.